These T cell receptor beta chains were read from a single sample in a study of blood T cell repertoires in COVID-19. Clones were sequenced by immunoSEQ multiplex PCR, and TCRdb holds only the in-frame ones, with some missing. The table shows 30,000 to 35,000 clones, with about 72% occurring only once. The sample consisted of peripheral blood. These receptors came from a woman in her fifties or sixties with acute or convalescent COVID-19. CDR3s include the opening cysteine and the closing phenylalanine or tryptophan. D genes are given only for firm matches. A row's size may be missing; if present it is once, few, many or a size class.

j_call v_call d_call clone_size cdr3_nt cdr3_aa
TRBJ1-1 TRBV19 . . TGTGCCAGCCAGGGTTCGGCCACTGAAGCTTTCTTT CASQGSATEAFF
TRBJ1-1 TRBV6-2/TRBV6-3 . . TGTGCCAGCAGTTACTCCCGGGAAGCCGTGGAAGCTTTCTTT CASSYSREAVEAFF
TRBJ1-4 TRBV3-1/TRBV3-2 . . TGTGCCAGCAGCCAAGCCCCTCCCCTTAGTGAAAAACTGTTTTTT CASSQAPPLSEKLFF
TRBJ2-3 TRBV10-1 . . TGCGCCAGCAGTGATAAGGAGTATAGTTTCACAGATACGCAGTATTTT CASSDKEYSFTDTQYF
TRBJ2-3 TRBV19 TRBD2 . TGTGCCAGTAACCCCGGGAGGACAGATACGCAGTATTTT CASNPGRTDTQYF
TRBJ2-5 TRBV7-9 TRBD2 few TGTGCCAGCAGCTTAACGGCGGGGGGCCTTCAAGAGACCCAGTACTTC CASSLTAGGLQETQYF
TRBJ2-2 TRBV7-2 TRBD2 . TGTGCCAGCACCCCCTCAGGGCTAGCGGGTGAACTTAACACCGGGGAGCTGTTTTTT CASTPSGLAGELNTGELFF
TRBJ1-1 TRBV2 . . TGTGCCAGCGGCGCACAGGGTCCAAACGAAGCTTTCTTT CASGAQGPNEAFF
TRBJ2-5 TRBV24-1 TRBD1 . TGTGCCACCAGTGACGACAGGGGGACCCAGTACTTC CATSDDRGTQYF
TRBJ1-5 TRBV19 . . TGTGCCAGTAGTGAAGCAGGGCTAAAACAGCCCCAGCATTTT CASSEAGLKQPQHF
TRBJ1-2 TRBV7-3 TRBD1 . TGTGCCAGCAGCTTAAAGGGACAGGGGGACTATGGCTACACCTTC CASSLKGQGDYGYTF
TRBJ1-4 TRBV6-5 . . TGTGCCAGCAGTTACTCGCCGGCCCAGAGGCCGGAAAAACTGTTTTTT CASSYSPAQRPEKLFF
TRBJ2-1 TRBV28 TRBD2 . TGTGCCAGCTCTAAACTAGCGGGGGATACCTACAATGAGCAGTTCTTC CASSKLAGDTYNEQFF
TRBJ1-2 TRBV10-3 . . TGTGCCATCAGTGAGGGAGGTACTCTATATGGCTACACCTTC CAISEGGTLYGYTF
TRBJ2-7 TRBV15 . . TGTGCCACCAGCAGACAGTTCACGGGTACGGACGAGCAGTACTTC CATSRQFTGTDEQYF
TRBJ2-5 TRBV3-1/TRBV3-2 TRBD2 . TGTGCCAGCAGCCACTCGGGGGGGACTAGCGGGTTAACCCAGTACTTC CASSHSGGTSGLTQYF
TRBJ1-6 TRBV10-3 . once TGTGCCATCAGCTTGGGACACGGAGTGGGTTCACCCCTCCACTTT CAISLGHGVGSPLHF
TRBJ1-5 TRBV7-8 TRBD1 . TGTGCCAGCAGCTCCGGGGACAGGGGAAGCAATCAGCCCCAGCATTTT CASSSGDRGSNQPQHF
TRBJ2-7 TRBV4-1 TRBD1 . TGCGCCAGCAGCCACACCCTGGGACAGGGCTACGAGCAGTACTTC CASSHTLGQGYEQYF
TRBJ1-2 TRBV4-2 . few TGTGCCAGCAGCCAAGATCACGGTTACGGCTACACCTTC CASSQDHGYGYTF
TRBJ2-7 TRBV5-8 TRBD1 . TGTGCCAGCAGCTTACCCGGGACAGGTCTCTACGAGCAGTACTTC CASSLPGTGLYEQYF
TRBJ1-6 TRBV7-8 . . TGTGCCAGCAGCTTAGTCCAGGGTACTAATTCACCCCTCCACTTT CASSLVQGTNSPLHF
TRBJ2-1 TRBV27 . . TGTGCCAGCAGTCCCGAATTGGCTGATGAGCAGTTCTTC CASSPELADEQFF
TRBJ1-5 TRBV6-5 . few TGTGCCAGCAGGCGGGAGGGAAATCAGCCCCAGCATTTT CASRREGNQPQHF
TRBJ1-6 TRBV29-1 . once TGCAGCGTTGGAGAGCAGGGGAGAAATTCACCCCTCCACTTT CSVGEQGRNSPLHF
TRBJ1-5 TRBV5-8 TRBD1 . TGTGCCAGCAGCTCACAGGGGGAGCCCCAGCATTTT CASSSQGEPQHF
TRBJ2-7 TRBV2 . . TGTGCCAGCTCCCCTTCGTTCCTTTCCTACGAGCAGTACTTC CASSPSFLSYEQYF
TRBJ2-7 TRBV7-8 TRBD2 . TGTGCCACGTCTACCGGGACTAGCGGAACCTACGAGCAGTACTTC CATSTGTSGTYEQYF
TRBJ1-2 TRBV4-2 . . TGTGCCAGCAGCCAAGACCCACTCGCCCTTACTCACTACACCTTC CASSQDPLALTHYTF
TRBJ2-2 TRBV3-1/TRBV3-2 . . TGTGCCAGCAGCCACCAGGGATCCGGGGAGCTGTTTTTT CASSHQGSGELFF
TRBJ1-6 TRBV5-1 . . TGCGCCAGCAGCCAGAACGGGGTAATGGCGAATTCACCCCTCCACTTT CASSQNGVMANSPLHF
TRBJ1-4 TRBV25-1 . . TGTGCCAGCACTCTCACACGAAACGGGGATGAAAAACTGTTTTTT CASTLTRNGDEKLFF
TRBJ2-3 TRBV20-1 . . TGCAGTGCTAGTGGGGCACCTAGCACAGATACGCAGTATTTT CSASGAPSTDTQYF
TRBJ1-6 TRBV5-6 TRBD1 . TGTGCCAGCAGCCGATCCCGACAGGGCCAGTCACCCCTCCACTTT CASSRSRQGQSPLHF
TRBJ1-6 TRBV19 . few TGTGCCAGTAGGCTGCTGGGGCAGGGTTCACCCCTCCACTTT CASRLLGQGSPLHF
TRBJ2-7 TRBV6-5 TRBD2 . TGTGCCAGCAGCCTAACTAGCGGGGGGGCCGGGGAGCAGTACTTC CASSLTSGGAGEQYF
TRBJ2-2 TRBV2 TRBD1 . TGTGCCAGCAGTGAATTAGGGACAGCGAACACCGGGGAGCTGTTTTTT CASSELGTANTGELFF
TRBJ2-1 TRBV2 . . TGTGCCAGCAGTGATGGGAGCAGCTCCTACAATGAGCAGTTCTTC CASSDGSSSYNEQFF
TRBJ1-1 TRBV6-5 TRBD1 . TGTGCCAGCAGTTACTCGGCCAGGGGGGACACTGAAGCTTTCTTT CASSYSARGDTEAFF
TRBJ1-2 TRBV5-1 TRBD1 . TGCGCCAGCAGCTTGGTAGGGACAGGGGACATCTATGGCTACACCTTC CASSLVGTGDIYGYTF
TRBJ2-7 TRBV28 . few TGTGCCAGCAGTTTTCGATTAGACAGGCTTACCTACGAGCAGTACTTC CASSFRLDRLTYEQYF
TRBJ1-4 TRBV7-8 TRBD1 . TGTGCCAGCAGCTTAGCGCCAGGGGGTGTTGAAAAACTGTTTTTT CASSLAPGGVEKLFF
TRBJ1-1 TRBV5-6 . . TGTGCCAGCAGCCTAAGAGGGATGATCACTGAAGCTTTCTTT CASSLRGMITEAFF
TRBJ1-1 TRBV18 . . TGTGCCAGCTCACCACCGATGCCAGGGACTTTGAACACTGAAGCTTTCTTT CASSPPMPGTLNTEAFF
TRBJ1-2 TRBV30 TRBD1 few TGTGCCTGGAGGACGACTCTAGGACAGGGGGCATTGTTTAACTATGGCTACACCTTC CAWRTTLGQGALFNYGYTF
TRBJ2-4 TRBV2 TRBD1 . TGTGCCAGCAGCGTAAGGACAGGGGAGTTTCGCGGGGCCAAAAACATTCAGTACTTC CASSVRTGEFRGAKNIQYF
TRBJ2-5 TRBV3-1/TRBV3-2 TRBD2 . TGTGCCAGCAGCCCCGGGACTAGCGGGGGGGCGGTTCAAGAGACCCAGTACTTC CASSPGTSGGAVQETQYF
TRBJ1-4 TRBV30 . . TGTGCCTGGAGCCTTACTTCTAATGAAAAACTGTTTTTT CAWSLTSNEKLFF
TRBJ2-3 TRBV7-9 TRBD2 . TGTGCCAGCAGCTTAGCCGGGACTAGAACCACAGATACGCAGTATTTT CASSLAGTRTTDTQYF
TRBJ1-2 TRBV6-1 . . TGTGCCAGCAGTGAAGCGGCGGTGCTCTATGGCTACACCTTC CASSEAAVLYGYTF
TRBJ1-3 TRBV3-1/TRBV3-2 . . TGTGCCAGCAGCCAAGGTTCAGGAAACACCATATATTTT CASSQGSGNTIYF
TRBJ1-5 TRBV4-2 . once TGTGCCAGCAGCCAAGTCGGGAACAATCAGCCCCAGCATTTT CASSQVGNNQPQHF
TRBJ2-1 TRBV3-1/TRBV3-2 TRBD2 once TGTGCCAGCAGCCAAGGTAGCGGGGGGGCTAAGTTCTTC CASSQGSGGAKFF
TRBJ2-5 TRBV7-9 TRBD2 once TGTGCCAGCGACCGGGGAGGGTCGGGAGAGACCCAGTACTTC CASDRGGSGETQYF
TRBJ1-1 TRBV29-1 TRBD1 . TGCAGCGTTAGACAGGGAAGAACTGAAGCTTTCTTT CSVRQGRTEAFF